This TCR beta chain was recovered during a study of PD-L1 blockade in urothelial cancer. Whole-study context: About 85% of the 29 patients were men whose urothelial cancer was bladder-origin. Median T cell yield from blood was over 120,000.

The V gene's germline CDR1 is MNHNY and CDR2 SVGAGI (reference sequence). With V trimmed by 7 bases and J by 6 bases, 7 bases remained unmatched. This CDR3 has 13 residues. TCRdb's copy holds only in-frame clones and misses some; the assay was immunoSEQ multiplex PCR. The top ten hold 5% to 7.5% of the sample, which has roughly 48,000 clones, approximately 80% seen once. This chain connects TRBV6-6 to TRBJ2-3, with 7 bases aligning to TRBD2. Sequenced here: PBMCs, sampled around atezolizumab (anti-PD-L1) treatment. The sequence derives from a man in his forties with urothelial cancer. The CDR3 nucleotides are TGTGCCAGCATGTCGGAAGCGGGGGATACGCAGTATTTT. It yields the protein CASMSEAGDTQYF.